The text below deals with one T cell receptor (beta chain). What this receptor recognizes is not known. Nothing much larger sits one base from this clone, and base qualities are not available. V was cut back by 0 bases and J by 6 bases, leaving a gap of 12 bases between them. CDR3 length: 14 amino acids, cysteine to phenylalanine. The sequence is cut down to CDR3 DNA, 42 bases in frame from base 1. Taken from the germline V gene (reference sequence), the CDR1 and CDR2 loops are PRHDT and FYEKMQ. RNA was extracted using the RNeasy kit, and roughly 0.5 to 1 microgram was reverse transcribed with random hexamers. TCR beta CDR3 regions were amplified with the immunoSEQ multiplex PCR assay covering 54 Vbeta and 13 Jbeta segments. To correct PCR amplification bias, a synthetic template baseline was used for both primer optimization and computational correction. The original methods were these. Reads were assigned to V, D and J genes according to IMGT and analyzed in immunoSEQ Analyzer, with only productive sequences retained. Clonality was calculated as one minus the Shannon entropy normalized by log2 of the number of productive unique sequences. Public and private clones were assessed among the 100 most prevalent clones of each patient and control. Susac-specific clones were defined as absent from healthy and MS cohorts, about 1,100 published viral clones and other ImmuneACCESS disease sequences. TCRdb applied fastp at Q25 and MiXCR to the public reads, then kept only in-frame beta chains. Rows merge per CDR3 protein into single entries with the most common DNA and genes. The V and J calls and clone size are TCRdb's, not the authors'. This sample holds nearly 70,000 distinct CDR3 sequences; roughly 94% were observed only once. The ten largest clones add up to 0.24% of the sample.

The entry originates in a study of CD8 T cells in Susac syndrome (dated by TCRdb to about 2019). For the study in its entirety: The study used repertoire sequencing to test whether antigen drove CD8+ T cell activation and differentiation in Susac syndrome. The clonality of the CD8+ T cell repertoire was compared across approximately 11 healthy donors, roughly 14 Susac syndrome patients and around 16 multiple sclerosis patients.

Findings and caveats that apply to the study as a whole: The TCR sequencing and HLA analysis was acknowledged to have included a relatively small number of individuals.

Peripheral blood CD8+ and CD4+ T cells from healthy donors, Susac syndrome patients and multiple sclerosis patients were profiled by high-throughput TCR beta sequencing. Healthy donors were included as age- and sex-matched controls. Bulk CD8+ and CD4+ T cells were purified by magnetic negative isolation, whereas CD8+ TEMRA cells were enriched by FACS. Blood was drawn into EDTA tubes, processed within 24 hours, and PBMCs were isolated by density gradient centrifugation. PBMCs intended for TCR sequencing were cryopreserved in liquid nitrogen and thawed later in a water bath at 37 degrees C. The sorted or isolated CD4+, CD8+ and CD8+ TEMRA cells had a purity of 90% or higher.

Recombination linked TRBV13 to TRBJ2-7; TRBD1 is perhaps the D gene, given 6 matching bases. The sequence came from a human donor in good health. The sequenced sample was CD8+ T cells from PBMCs. The CDR3 protein is CASSLGLGGSEQYF. In nucleotide form, the sequence is TGTGCCAGCAGCTTAGGCCTTGGGGGCTCCGAGCAGTACTTC.